This T cell receptor beta chain is from a study of blood T cell repertoires in COVID-19. Study details: COVID-19 samples collected from the United States, Italy and Spain covered acute and convalescent phases. PBMCs, B-cell-depleted T cells, or T cells were the source of the cDNA or gDNA that made up the material.

This clone was observed a handful of times. Per the authors' pipeline: Amplification with reference gene primers provided the estimates of nucleated cell counts. TCRdb's copy holds only in-frame clones and misses some; the assay was immunoSEQ multiplex PCR. V, J and clone size derive from that table, while D and trimming were established from the DNA sequence. The top ten hold approximately 3.7% of the sample, which has about 160,000 clones, 76% seen once. There are 18 residues in the CDR3. Germline V gene lookup returns CDR1 SEHNR and CDR2 FQNEAQ (reference sequence). V was cut by 3 bases and J by 0 bases, with 18 bases left in between.

The V call is TRBV7-9, the J call TRBJ1-3; D is undetermined. Specimen: peripheral blood. This TCR derives from an elderly woman with acute or convalescent COVID-19. For the CDR3, the DNA is TGTGCCAGCAGCTTCCTCCTAGGGAGGCCTCGCTCTGGAAACACCATATATTTT. Its translation is CASSFLLGRPRSGNTIYF.